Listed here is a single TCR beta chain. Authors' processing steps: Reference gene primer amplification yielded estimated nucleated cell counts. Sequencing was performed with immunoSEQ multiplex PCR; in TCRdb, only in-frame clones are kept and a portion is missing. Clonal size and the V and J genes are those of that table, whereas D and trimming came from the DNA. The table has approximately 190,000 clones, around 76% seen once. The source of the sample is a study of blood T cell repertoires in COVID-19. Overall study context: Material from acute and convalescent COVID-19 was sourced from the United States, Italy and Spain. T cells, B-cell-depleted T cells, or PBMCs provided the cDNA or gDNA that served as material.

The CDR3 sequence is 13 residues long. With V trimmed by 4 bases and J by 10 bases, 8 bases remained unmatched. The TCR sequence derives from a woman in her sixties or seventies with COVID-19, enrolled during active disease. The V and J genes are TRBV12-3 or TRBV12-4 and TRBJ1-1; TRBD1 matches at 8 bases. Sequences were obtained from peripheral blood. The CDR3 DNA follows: TGTGCCAGCAGTTCCGGACAGGGAAGCGTAGCTTTCTTT. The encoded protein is CASSSGQGSVAFF.